This entry lists 23 T cell receptor beta chains sequenced from one sample in a study of CD8 T cells in ankylosing spondylitis. MiXCR, applied by TCRdb to the 5' RACE reads, yields one record per CDR3 protein. Of roughly 150,000 distinct CDR3 sequences in the sample, 8.5% to 10% were seen once. Sequencing was done on a sample of blood, either unsorted or a sorted T cell fraction (not recorded which). These receptors all stem from a female donor with ankylosing spondylitis or in good health (not recorded which).

This chain links TRBV4-1 with TRBJ2-7, with 9 bases that match TRBD2. The CDR3 has 13 residues. The J segment lost 4 bases and the V segment lost 3 bases, leaving 1 base of the junction unmatched. Germline values: CDR1 MGHRA, CDR2 YSYEKL. The chain's CDR3 is CASSHLAGYEQYF. Written as DNA, the CDR3 is TGCGCCAGCAGCCACCTAGCGGGGTACGAGCAGTACTTC.

The V and J genes are TRBV4-2 and TRBJ2-1; 10 bases map to TRBD2. V lost 1 base to trimming and J lost 6 bases; unmatched junction nucleotides: 6. The germline V gene has CDR1 LGHNA and CDR2 YNFKEQ. The CDR3 totals 16 residues. In nucleotides, the CDR3 is TGTGCCAGCAGCCAAGTCAGGGCTAGCGGGAGCAATGAGCAGTTCTTC. It yields the protein CASSQVRASGSNEQFF.

Many counts were recorded for this clonotype. This chain connects TRBV7-9 to TRBJ2-1; D may be TRBD1 or TRBD2 (5 bases each). The V end lost 5 bases, the J end lost 5 bases, and 13 bases lay between the germline ends. Germline values: CDR1 SEHNR, CDR2 FQNEAQ (reference sequence). The CDR3 is made up of 14 amino acids. The CDR3 DNA reads as TGTGCCAGCAGCCAACCGGGACGGCACAATGAGCAGTTCTTC. Encoded protein: CASSQPGRHNEQFF.

The gene calls are TRBV6-1 and TRBJ1-1; unclear D gene. V lost 6 bases to trimming and J lost 4 bases, with 12 bases between them. The germline gives CDR1 MNHNS, CDR2 SASEGT. The CDR3 totals 13 residues. CDR3 loop: CASSPGVVTEAFF. CDR3 nucleotides: TGTGCCAGCAGCCCCGGAGTGGTCACTGAAGCTTTCTTT.

In its sample, this clonotype was seen many times. V is TRBV18 and J is TRBJ2-2; no firm D call. The CDR3 covers 15 residues. Trimming shortened V by 2 bases and J by 4 bases, and 11 bases separated the two germline ends. CDR1 KGHSH and CDR2 LQKENI come from the germline V gene. Here the CDR3 reads CASSPFGEGTGELFF. CDR3 nucleotide sequence: TGTGCCAGCTCACCATTTGGGGAAGGCACCGGGGAGCTGTTTTTT.

This clonotype showed up just a few times. The chain has TRBV6-2 or TRBV6-3 and TRBJ2-7; D possibly corresponds to TRBD2 (5 bases). With 0 bases removed from V and 3 bases from J, the gap between germline ends came to 12 bases. Germline loops: CDR1 MNHEY, CDR2 SVGEGT. The CDR3 covers 15 residues. The CDR3 bases are TGTGCCAGCAGTTACTCAAGCGGACTTAACTACGAGCAGTACTTC. Its translation: CASSYSSGLNYEQYF.

The rearrangement links TRBV27 to TRBJ2-5; possibly TRBD2 for D (6 bases). The CDR3 spans 15 residues. Germline CDR1 reads MNHEY; CDR2 reads SMNVEV (reference sequence). Trimming stripped 5 bases from V and 2 bases from J, with 15 bases between. In DNA form, the CDR3 reads TGTGCCAGCAGTCGGTGGGGAGGAGGACAAGAGACCCAGTACTTC. Its protein is CASSRWGGGQETQYF.

In this sample, this clonotype turned up a few times. The rearrangement links TRBV2 to TRBJ2-7, with 9 bases aligning to TRBD1. Germline CDR1 and CDR2: SNHLY and FYNNEI. V shed 8 bases and J 6 bases; nucleotides not matched to a gene: 11. The CDR3 sequence is 14 residues long. The DNA of the CDR3 is TGTGCCAGCTTAGGACAGGGGATGGGTTTCGAGCAGTACTTC. This encodes CASLGQGMGFEQYF.

The chain joins TRBV3-1 to TRBJ1-5, with 8 positions matching TRBD1. The trim removed 0 bases at V and 8 bases at J, leaving 3 bases unmatched. The V gene's germline CDR1 is LGHDT and CDR2 YNNKEL (reference sequence). The CDR3 sequence is 14 residues long. Written as DNA, the CDR3 is TGTGCCAGCAGCCAAGAGGCGGGACAGGAGCCCCAGCATTTT. It specifies CASSQEAGQEPQHF.

The sample holds many counts of this clonotype. This chain joins TRBV28 and TRBJ2-5, with 7 bases that match TRBD2. The V gene end was trimmed by 3 bases and the J gene end by 5 bases; junction bases not matched to a gene: 6. This CDR3 is 14 amino acids long. Looked up from germline, CDR1 is MDHEN and CDR2 is SYDVKM. The chain's CDR3 is CASSFVLAKETQYF. CDR3 nucleotide sequence: TGTGCCAGCAGTTTCGTACTAGCGAAGGAGACCCAGTACTTC.

This clonotype was seen only a few times. This rearrangement joins TRBV20-1 to TRBJ2-7; D ambiguous. Germline CDR1 is DFQATT and CDR2 is SNEGSKA (reference sequence). V lost 1 base, J lost 2 bases, and 15 bases lay in between. CDR3 length: 15 amino acids. The CDR3 DNA reads TGCAGTGCTAGAGCGTACCCTTCAGCCCCCTACGAGCAGTACTTC. Protein: CSARAYPSAPYEQYF.

The gene calls are TRBV7-3 and TRBJ2-1; possibly TRBD1 for D (7 bases). Germline assignment: CDR1 SGHTA and CDR2 FQGTGA. Trimming stripped 1 base from V and 4 bases from J, with 14 bases between. The CDR3 runs 16 residues. In DNA, the CDR3 is TGTGCCAGCAGCTTAATGGGCAGGGGGACTTACAATGAGCAGTTCTTC. It translates to CASSLMGRGTYNEQFF.

This chain links TRBV7-9 with TRBJ2-1; 15 bases are a match to TRBD2. The V segment lost 3 bases and the J segment 7 bases; nucleotides outside the gene matches: 1. Germline assignment: CDR1 SEHNR and CDR2 FQNEAQ (reference sequence). The CDR3 is 15 residues long. The CDR3 DNA reads as TGTGCCAGCAGCTTTGGGACTAGCGGGAGGAATGAGCAGTTCTTC. This sequence encodes CASSFGTSGRNEQFF.

The chain carries TRBV6-2 or TRBV6-3 and TRBJ2-1, with TRBD2 identical over 10 bases. The V and J ends lost 2 bases and 4 bases, in that order; junction bases with no gene match: 8. Germline V gene lookup returns CDR1 MNHEY and CDR2 SVGEGT. The CDR3 spans 17 residues. The CDR3 sequence: CASSYDAGLAQYNEQFF. The CDR3 nucleotides are TGTGCCAGCAGTTACGACGCGGGACTAGCGCAATACAATGAGCAGTTCTTC.

The rearrangement joins TRBV28 to TRBJ1-1, with D unresolved. The CDR3 totals 15 residues. V lost 5 bases to trimming and J lost 1 base, with 14 bases between them. Per the germline V gene, CDR1 is MDHEN and CDR2 is SYDVKM. CDR3 residues: CASSLSQRSNTEAFF. CDR3 nucleotide sequence: TGTGCCAGCAGTCTGTCACAGCGATCGAACACTGAAGCTTTCTTT.

The V and J genes are TRBV20-1 and TRBJ2-7; tentative D call: TRBD1 (5 bases). The germline CDR1 and CDR2 sequences are DFQATT and SNEGSKA (reference sequence). The V and J ends lost 1 base and 2 bases respectively, with 12 bases between them. This CDR3 region has 14 residues. The CDR3: CSARAAGNTYEQYF. As DNA, the CDR3 is TGCAGTGCTAGAGCGGCAGGGAACACCTACGAGCAGTACTTC.

This clonotype was detected a few times. The chain joins TRBV20-1 to TRBJ2-7; D unresolved. Looked up from germline, CDR1 is DFQATT and CDR2 is SNEGSKA (reference sequence). This CDR3 is built from 13 residues. The V and J ends lost 1 base and 0 bases respectively, with 7 bases between them. The CDR3 bases are TGCAGTGCTAGAGGGATTAGCTCCTACGAGCAGTACTTC. Protein product: CSARGISSYEQYF.

This clonotype was detected only a few times. V and J are TRBV12-3 or TRBV12-4 and TRBJ2-1; D uncertain. Deletions cut 6 bases from V and 0 bases from J, with 9 bases between. This CDR3 contains 14 residues. CDR3: CASSLNSSYNEQFF. CDR3 nucleotide sequence: TGTGCCAGCAGCTTAAATAGCTCCTACAATGAGCAGTTCTTC.

CDR3 amino acids: CAIRRLAGSSYEQYF. In DNA, the CDR3 is TGTGCCATCAGGCGTCTAGCGGGAAGCTCCTACGAGCAGTACTTC. The rearrangement links TRBV10-3 to TRBJ2-7, with 9 bases aligning to TRBD2. The CDR3 covers 15 residues. The ends lost 6 bases at V and 0 bases at J; junction bases unmatched: 6. Germline V CDR1 and CDR2: ENHRY, SYGVKD.

This clonotype was observed a handful of times. The chain recombines TRBV28 with TRBJ2-3; no clear D gene. This CDR3 has 12 residues. V was clipped by 8 bases and J by 2 bases, with 8 bases between them. Germline V CDR1 and CDR2: MDHEN, SYDVKM. In DNA form, the CDR3 reads TGTGCCAGCCGAGAAACCACAGATACGCAGTATTTT. This codes for CASRETTDTQYF. The whole variable domain, remainder taken from reference TRBV28 and TRBJ2-3, is DVKVTQSSRYLVKRTGEKVFLECVQDMDHENMFWYRQDPGLGLRLIYFSYDVKMKEKGDIPEGYSVSREKKERFSLILESASTNQTSMYLCASRETTDTQYFGPGTRLTVL.

This chain connects TRBV7-8 to TRBJ2-3; 15 nucleotides agree with TRBD2. Germline V gives CDR1 SGHVS, CDR2 FQNEAQ. The V and J ends lost 7 bases and 0 bases, in that order; junction bases with no gene match: 14. The CDR3 length is 20 residues. The chain's CDR3 is CASTFFGLAGGTTSTDTQYF. Written as DNA, the CDR3 is TGTGCCAGCACCTTCTTCGGACTAGCGGGAGGGACAACTAGCACAGATACGCAGTATTTT.

This CDR3 is CATSRDRYSNQPQHF. The CDR3, as DNA: TGTGCCACCAGCAGAGACAGATATAGCAATCAGCCCCAGCATTTT. This sequence joins TRBV15 and TRBJ1-5; D is undetermined. V was pared by 0 bases and J by 0 bases, with 6 bases between. Germline CDR1 is LNHNV and CDR2 is YYDKDF (reference sequence). This CDR3 has 15 amino acids.

The chain joins TRBV7-9 to TRBJ2-7, with D possibly TRBD2 on 6 matching bases. V gave up 3 bases and J gave up 6 bases, with 9 bases separating them. The CDR3 length is 12 residues. CDR1 is SEHNR, CDR2 FQNEAQ, per germline (reference sequence). The CDR3: CASSFGGTEQYF. The DNA for the CDR3 is TGTGCCAGCAGCTTTGGAGGGACCGAGCAGTACTTC.